Listed below are T cell receptor beta chains from one sample, sequenced in a study of radiation and T cells in renal cell carcinoma. The method was immunoSEQ multiplex PCR; TCRdb's version includes in-frame clones alone and lacks a portion of them. The table shows 150,000 or so clones, with about 85% occurring only once. The sample here was blood, taken from a patient whose treatment included radiotherapy and nephrectomy. The origin of the receptors is a woman aged 65 to 85 with renal cell carcinoma. CDR3s include the opening cysteine and the closing phenylalanine or tryptophan. D genes are given only for firm matches. Some rows mark clone size as missing; the rest say once, few, many or name a class of expanded clone.

TRBD1 | NA | TRBJ2-4 | TRBV16 | TGTGCCAGCAGAATCACAGGGGTCAAAAACATTCAGTACTTC | CASRITGVKNIQYF
NA | NA | TRBJ1-5 | TRBV7-6 | TGTGCCAGCAGCTTATTTACGGGGGATCAGCCCCAGCATTTT | CASSLFTGDQPQHF
NA | NA | TRBJ2-1 | TRBV28 | TGTGCCAGCTCCCACGGGGGGCTATACAATGAGCAGTTCTTC | CASSHGGLYNEQFF
NA | few | TRBJ2-6 | TRBV2 | TGTGCCAGCAGGTACAGCTCTGGGGCCAACGTCCTGACTTTC | CASRYSSGANVLTF
NA | few | TRBJ2-6 | TRBV6-1 | TGTGCCAGCGTAAGCTCTGGGGCCAACGTCCTGACTTTC | CASVSSGANVLTF
TRBD1 | NA | TRBJ1-5 | TRBV29-1 | TGCAGCGTTTCGGACAGGGGAAGTCAGCCCCAGCATTTT | CSVSDRGSQPQHF
NA | NA | TRBJ2-5 | TRBV19 | TGTGCCAGTAGTATAGGTGTCGCTAGCGAGACCCAGTACTTC | CASSIGVASETQYF
TRBD2 | NA | TRBJ2-1 | TRBV5-1 | TGCGCCAGCAGCCCCAGCGGGGGGCCGCGTGAGCAGTTCTTC | CASSPSGGPREQFF
NA | NA | TRBJ2-5 | TRBV6-1 | TGTGCCAGCAGTGAGTCTGGACAGACCCAGTACTTC | CASSESGQTQYF
NA | NA | TRBJ1-1 | TRBV6-6 | TGTGCCAGCAGTTACTCGCACGCGGTGAACACTGAAGCTTTCTTT | CASSYSHAVNTEAFF
NA | NA | TRBJ2-5 | TRBV7-2 | TGTGCCAGCAGTGGAGGGGGGTACCAAGAGACCCAGTACTTC | CASSGGGYQETQYF
NA | NA | TRBJ2-6 | TRBV5-4 | TGTGCCAGCAGCCCAGTGAGGGCTGGGGCCAACGTCCTGACTTTC | CASSPVRAGANVLTF
NA | NA | TRBJ2-2 | TRBV7-9 | TGTGCCAGCATCATAGGCCGGGACACCGGGGAGCTGTTTTTT | CASIIGRDTGELFF
NA | NA | TRBJ1-1 | TRBV7-9 | TGTGCCAGCAGCGAGGCGTCCGAGGGAGCTTTCTTT | CASSEASEGAFF
TRBD1 | NA | TRBJ1-6 | TRBV6-4 | TGTGCCAGCAGTGCCTCCCGGGACAGCAATTCACCCCTCCACTTT | CASSASRDSNSPLHF
NA | NA | TRBJ2-7 | TRBV6-6 | TGTGCCAGCAGCCCAGGGGCTTACTACGAGCAGTACTTC | CASSPGAYYEQYF
TRBD1 | NA | TRBJ1-1 | TRBV28 | TGTGCCAGCAGACGGAGGGGGCGGAAAGCTTTCTTT | CASRRRGRKAFF
TRBD1 | NA | TRBJ1-6 | TRBV30 | TGTGCCTGGAGTCGGGACAGGGACCGTTCCTATAATTCACCCCTCCACTTT | CAWSRDRDRSYNSPLHF
NA | NA | TRBJ1-1 | TRBV28 | TGTGCCAGCAGTCCCGCCCGGCTGGACACTGAAGCTTTCTTT | CASSPARLDTEAFF
TRBD2 | NA | TRBJ2-7 | TRBV7-8 | TGTGCCAGCAGCTTAGCGTTGCGGGGGGGCTACGAGCAGTACTTC | CASSLALRGGYEQYF
NA | NA | TRBJ1-1 | TRBV19 | TGTGCCAGTAGTATAAAACTCGGGACGGGCACTGAAGCTTTCTTT | CASSIKLGTGTEAFF
NA | once | TRBJ2-1 | TRBV2 | TGTGCCAGCAGTGAAGGGGCCTACCGGGCTGAGCAGTTCTTC | CASSEGAYRAEQFF
NA | NA | TRBJ2-1 | TRBV5-1 | TGCGCCAGCAGCTTTAACTCAGGGAGCTCCTACAATGAGCAGTTCTTC | CASSFNSGSSYNEQFF
TRBD1 | NA | TRBJ2-3 | TRBV9 | TGTGCCAGCAGACCCCTCTCGGACAGGGACCGCACAGATACGCAGTATTTT | CASRPLSDRDRTDTQYF
TRBD1 | NA | TRBJ1-4 | TRBV7-6 | TGTGCCAGCAGCTCCAATCAGGGGGCTGCTAATGAAAAACTGTTTTTT | CASSSNQGAANEKLFF
TRBD1 | NA | TRBJ2-7 | TRBV19 | TGTGCCAGTACTCCAACAGGGGGCTACGAGCAGTACTTC | CASTPTGGYEQYF
NA | NA | TRBJ1-5 | TRBV28 | TGTGCCAGCCAGCGGGGAGATGGGGGTTTCAATCAGCCCCAGCATTTT | CASQRGDGGFNQPQHF
NA | NA | TRBJ1-1 | TRBV7-9 | TGTGCCAGCAGCTCTCGTGAGGGGGGGAGGGAGAACACTGAAGCTTTCTTT | CASSSREGGRENTEAFF
NA | NA | TRBJ1-1 | TRBV4-1 | TGCGCCAGCAGCCTGGTGGGGGTCAACACTGAAGCTTTCTTT | CASSLVGVNTEAFF
NA | NA | TRBJ2-2 | TRBV18 | TGTGCCAGCTCACCGGGGAACACCGGGGAGCTGTTTTTT | CASSPGNTGELFF
TRBD2 | NA | TRBJ2-7 | TRBV30 | TGTGCCTGGAGCCCCATGCGGGGGGCTGTGCCCTACGAGCAGTACTTC | CAWSPMRGAVPYEQYF
NA | NA | TRBJ2-1 | TRBV7-9 | TGTGCCAGCAGCTTTGGGCAATACAATGAGCAGTTCTTC | CASSFGQYNEQFF
NA | NA | TRBJ1-6 | TRBV2 | TGTGCCAGCAGTGACAGCGGGGGGGATTCACCCCTCCACTTT | CASSDSGGDSPLHF
TRBD2 | NA | TRBJ2-1 | TRBV15 | TGTGCCACCAGCGTACGCGGGGGGGTTTACAATGAGCAGTTCTTC | CATSVRGGVYNEQFF
NA | NA | TRBJ2-7 | TRBV19 | TGTGCCAGTAGTAAAGGAGTTTCCTACGAGCAGTACTTC | CASSKGVSYEQYF
NA | NA | TRBJ2-5 | TRBV19 | TGTGCCAGTAGTTCCGGGACGACCGGGGAGACCCAGTACTTC | CASSSGTTGETQYF
NA | NA | TRBJ2-7 | TRBV5-1 | TGCGCCAGCAGCTTTCCGGGGGCAACCTACGAGCAGTACTTC | CASSFPGATYEQYF
NA | NA | TRBJ1-5 | TRBV5-1 | TGCGCCAGCAGAAGGGACTCTGGGCAGCCCCAGCATTTT | CASRRDSGQPQHF
NA | NA | TRBJ1-4 | TRBV19 | TGTGCCAGTAGTATCCAACTATCAACTAATGAAAAACTGTTTTTT | CASSIQLSTNEKLFF
NA | few | TRBJ1-6 | TRBV2 | TGTGCCAGCACCGGAAGGGGGAGCCGGGATAATTCACCCCTCCACTTT | CASTGRGSRDNSPLHF
NA | NA | TRBJ1-2 | TRBV30 | TGTGCCTGGAGCGAAATAACAGGGTACTATGGCTACACCTTC | CAWSEITGYYGYTF
NA | NA | TRBJ2-2 | TRBV19 | TGTGCCAGTAGTATCGGACTTTCAGGGAACACCGGGGAGCTGTTTTTT | CASSIGLSGNTGELFF
NA | NA | TRBJ2-5 | TRBV14 | TGTGCCAGCAGCCAACTCCTAAGTCAGGGGACCCAGTACTTC | CASSQLLSQGTQYF
TRBD2 | NA | TRBJ2-2 | TRBV6-6 | TGTGCCAGCAGGGTCGCGGGGGTGGGCACCGGGGAGCTGTTTTTT | CASRVAGVGTGELFF
TRBD1 | NA | TRBJ1-1 | TRBV5-1 | TGCGCCAGCAGCCACCGGGACAGGGGTTCCCGGAACACTGAAGCTTTCTTT | CASSHRDRGSRNTEAFF
TRBD1 | NA | TRBJ2-2 | TRBV9 | TGTGCCAGCAGTCCGGTGACAGGGGGGACCGGGGAGCTGTTTTTT | CASSPVTGGTGELFF
TRBD1 | NA | TRBJ1-1 | TRBV19 | TGTGCCAGTAGTATCATAGGACAGGGAGGGACTGAAGCTTTCTTT | CASSIIGQGGTEAFF
NA | NA | TRBJ2-7 | TRBV5-1 | TGCGCCAGCAGCTTGGGTGTAGGGGCGTACGAGCAGTACTTC | CASSLGVGAYEQYF
NA | NA | TRBJ2-5 | TRBV13 | TGTGCTTCCCGGAGGGGCCAAGAGACCCAGTACTTC | CASRRGQETQYF
NA | NA | TRBJ2-7 | TRBV6-5 | TGTGCCAGCAGAGCCCCCAGGGGTCTTACTGAGCAGTACTTC | CASRAPRGLTEQYF
NA | NA | TRBJ2-4 | TRBV30 | TGTGCCTTATTCCGGGACAACAAAAACATTCAGTACTTC | CALFRDNKNIQYF
TRBD1 | NA | TRBJ1-1 | TRBV7-2 | TGTGCCAGCAACACAGGGGGTTACACTGAAGCTTTCTTT | CASNTGGYTEAFF
NA | NA | TRBJ1-2 | TRBV28 | TGTGCCATCCATAGACGGAGCTATGGCTACACCTTC | CAIHRRSYGYTF
NA | once | TRBJ2-3 | TRBV5-1 | TGCGCCAGCAGCATGACTCCAACACCCACAGATACGCAGTATTTT | CASSMTPTPTDTQYF
NA | NA | TRBJ2-5 | TRBV5-6 | TGTGCCAGCAGCTTCGCGGGGGCCAGGGAGACCCAGTACTTC | CASSFAGARETQYF